Listed below are T cell receptor beta chains from one sample, sequenced in a study of identical twins. Each CDR3 protein gets one entry after TCRdb re-called the 5' RACE reads with MiXCR. The sample consists of under 300,000 distinct CDR3 sequences, around 15% of them appearing once. The sample consisted of memory (CD45RO+) T cells sorted from blood. The receptors stem from a woman aged 18-29 years in good health. CDR3s include the opening cysteine and the closing phenylalanine or tryptophan. A D gene is named only where the DNA matches it firmly. Clone size, where shown, is once, few, many, or a class for clones that have expanded.

v_gene	j_gene	d_gene	abundance	CDR3aa	CDR3nt
TRBV19	TRBJ2-7	TRBD1	NA	CASSPRTGGAGGEQYF	TGTGCCAGTAGTCCCCGGACAGGGGGCGCCGGGGGCGAGCAGTACTTC
TRBV12-3/TRBV12-4	TRBJ2-7	NA	NA	CASSRRGRPSSYEQYF	TGTGCCAGCAGCAGAAGGGGCAGACCTAGCTCCTACGAGCAGTACTTC
TRBV29-1	TRBJ1-5	NA	NA	CSVLSGYDSNQPQHF	TGCAGCGTTTTATCAGGGTACGACAGCAATCAGCCCCAGCATTTT
TRBV20-1	TRBJ2-7	NA	many	CSARDHFEQYF	TGCAGTGCTAGAGACCACTTCGAGCAGTACTTC
TRBV20-1	TRBJ2-7	TRBD1	many	CSAAVPGQEFSEQYF	TGCAGTGCCGCTGTCCCCGGACAGGAATTCTCCGAGCAGTACTTC
TRBV7-2	TRBJ1-5	NA	NA	CASRRGRGAGQPQHF	TGTGCCAGCAGGCGGGGTCGGGGGGCAGGGCAGCCCCAGCATTTT
TRBV10-1	TRBJ1-2	TRBD1	many	CASSDSQGDGYTF	TGCGCCAGCAGTGACTCCCAGGGGGATGGCTACACCTTC
TRBV20-1	TRBJ2-7	TRBD1	few	CSASGKDRGLYEQYF	TGCAGTGCTAGTGGAAAGGACAGGGGGCTCTACGAGCAGTACTTC
TRBV9	TRBJ2-3	NA	many	CASSVGPEPIYTDTQYF	TGTGCCAGCAGCGTAGGGCCCGAACCCATCTACACAGATACGCAGTATTTT
TRBV5-1	TRBJ1-6	NA	NA	CASSLGRQENTNSPLHF	TGCGCCAGCAGCTTGGGGAGACAGGAGAATACCAATTCACCCCTCCACTTT
TRBV12-3/TRBV12-4	TRBJ2-7	NA	few	CASESTRDFKQYF	TGTGCCAGCGAATCGACTCGGGACTTTAAGCAGTACTTC
TRBV15	TRBJ1-1	NA	NA	CATSREGYGEAFF	TGTGCCACCAGCAGAGAAGGGTACGGTGAAGCTTTCTTT
TRBV6-2/TRBV6-3	TRBJ2-5	NA	few	CASSYSGAGETQYF	TGTGCCAGCAGTTACTCGGGGGCCGGGGAGACCCAGTACTTC
TRBV2	TRBJ2-3	NA	many	CASRIAFISTDTQYF	TGTGCCAGCAGGATAGCGTTTATTAGCACAGATACGCAGTATTTT
TRBV5-1	TRBJ1-2	TRBD1	many	CASSFTGGAGGYTF	TGCGCCAGCAGCTTTACAGGGGGCGCCGGTGGCTACACCTTC
TRBV6-1	TRBJ2-1	TRBD1	few	CASTPWPSGGMHNEQFF	TGTGCCAGCACTCCGTGGCCATCAGGGGGAATGCACAATGAGCAGTTCTTC
TRBV7-8	TRBJ2-4	NA	many	CASSLEAVQYF	TGTGCCAGCAGCTTAGAGGCAGTTCAGTACTTC
TRBV12-3/TRBV12-4	TRBJ1-3	NA	many	CASSGSVSGNTIYF	TGTGCCAGCAGTGGTAGCGTCTCTGGAAACACCATATATTTT
TRBV20-1	TRBJ2-3	NA	few	CSATVDRASSTDTQYF	TGCAGTGCTACCGTAGACAGAGCCTCTAGCACAGATACGCAGTATTTT
TRBV29-1	TRBJ2-5	TRBD2	few	CSVAGTSAKETQYF	TGCAGCGTTGCCGGGACTAGCGCCAAAGAGACCCAGTACTTC
TRBV5-1	TRBJ1-1	NA	many	CASSVEDSGGTEAFF	TGCGCCAGCAGCGTCGAGGACTCCGGGGGCACTGAAGCTTTCTTT
TRBV5-1	TRBJ2-3	NA	NA	CASSPTRSSTDTQYF	TGCGCCAGCAGCCCTACTAGATCTAGCACAGATACGCAGTATTTT
TRBV6-2/TRBV6-3	TRBJ2-7	TRBD2	NA	CASRTSGTYEQYF	TGTGCCAGCAGGACTAGCGGGACCTACGAGCAGTACTTC
TRBV20-1	TRBJ2-4	TRBD1	few	CSARDRDRLAKNIQYF	TGCAGTGCTAGAGATCGGGACAGGTTAGCCAAAAACATTCAGTACTTC
TRBV7-9	TRBJ2-6	NA	NA	CASVQDSGANVLTF	TGTGCCAGCGTACAGGACTCTGGGGCCAACGTCCTGACTTTC
TRBV7-9	TRBJ2-1	TRBD2	NA	CASSTSGKVNNEQFF	TGTGCCAGCAGCACTAGCGGGAAGGTGAACAATGAGCAGTTCTTC
TRBV25-1	TRBJ1-2	NA	few	CASSGTGSGYTF	TGTGCCAGCAGTGGAACGGGAAGCGGCTACACCTTC
TRBV6-1	TRBJ2-4	TRBD1	many	CASRDRVSKNIQYF	TGTGCCAGCAGGGACAGGGTTTCCAAAAACATTCAGTACTTC
TRBV3-1	TRBJ2-5	TRBD1	many	CASSETGTETQYF	TGTGCCAGCAGCGAGACAGGGACGGAGACCCAGTACTTC
TRBV5-1	TRBJ2-2	TRBD1	NA	CASSYRQGVTGELFF	TGCGCCAGCAGCTATCGGCAGGGGGTCACCGGGGAGCTGTTTTTT
TRBV12-3/TRBV12-4	TRBJ2-5	NA	NA	CASSFGGGSQYF	TGTGCCAGCAGTTTCGGGGGTGGGTCCCAGTACTTC
TRBV3-1	TRBJ1-2	NA	NA	CASSVRRLYGYTF	TGTGCCAGCAGCGTCCGCCGGCTCTATGGCTACACCTTC
TRBV12-5	TRBJ1-5	NA	NA	CASGRDIAQPQHF	TGTGCTAGTGGCCGGGACATAGCTCAGCCCCAGCATTTT
TRBV5-1	TRBJ2-2	NA	few	CASSLWRPNTGELFF	TGCGCCAGCAGCTTGTGGAGACCAAACACCGGGGAGCTGTTTTTT